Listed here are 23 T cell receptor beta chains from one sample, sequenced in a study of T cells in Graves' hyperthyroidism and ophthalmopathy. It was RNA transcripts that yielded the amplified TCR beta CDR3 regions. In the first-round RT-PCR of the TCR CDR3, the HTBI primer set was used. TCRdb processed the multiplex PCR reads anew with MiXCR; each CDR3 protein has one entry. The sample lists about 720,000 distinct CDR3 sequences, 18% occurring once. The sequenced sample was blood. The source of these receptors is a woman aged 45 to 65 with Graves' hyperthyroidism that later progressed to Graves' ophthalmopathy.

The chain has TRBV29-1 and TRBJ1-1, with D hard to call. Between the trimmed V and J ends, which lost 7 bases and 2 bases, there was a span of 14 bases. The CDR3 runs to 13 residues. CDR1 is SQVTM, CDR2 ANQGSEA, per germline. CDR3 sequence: CSERTVSNTEAFF. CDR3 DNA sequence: TGCAGCGAAAGAACGGTCTCAAACACTGAAGCTTTCTTT. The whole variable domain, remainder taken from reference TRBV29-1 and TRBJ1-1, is SAVISQKPSRDICQRGTSLTIQCQVDSQVTMMFWYRQQPGQSLTLIATANQGSEATYESGFVIDKFPISRPNLTFSTLTVSNMSPEDSSIYLCSERTVSNTEAFFGQGTRLTVV.

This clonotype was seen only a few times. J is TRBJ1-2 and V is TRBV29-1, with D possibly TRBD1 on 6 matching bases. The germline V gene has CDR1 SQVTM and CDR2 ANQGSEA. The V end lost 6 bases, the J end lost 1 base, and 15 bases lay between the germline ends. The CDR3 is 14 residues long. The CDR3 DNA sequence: TGCAGCGTCCCCTCTAGGGGGTTTAACTATGGCTACACCTTC. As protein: CSVPSRGFNYGYTF.

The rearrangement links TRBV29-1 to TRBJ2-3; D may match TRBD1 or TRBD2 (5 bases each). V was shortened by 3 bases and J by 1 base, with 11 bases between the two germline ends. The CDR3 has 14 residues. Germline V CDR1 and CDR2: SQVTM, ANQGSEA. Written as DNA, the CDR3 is TGCAGCGTTGAGGGGCAGGGAGGCACAGATACGCAGTATTTT. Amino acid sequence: CSVEGQGGTDTQYF.

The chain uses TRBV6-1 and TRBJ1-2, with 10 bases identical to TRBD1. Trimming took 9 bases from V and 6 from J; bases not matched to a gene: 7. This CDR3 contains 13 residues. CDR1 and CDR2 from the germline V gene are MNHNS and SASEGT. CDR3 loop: CASVRGQGNGYTF. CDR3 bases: TGTGCCAGTGTCCGGGGACAGGGGAATGGCTACACCTTC.

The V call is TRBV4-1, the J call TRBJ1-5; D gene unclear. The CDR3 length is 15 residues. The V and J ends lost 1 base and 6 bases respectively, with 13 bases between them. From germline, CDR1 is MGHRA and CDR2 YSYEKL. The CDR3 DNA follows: TGCGCCAGCAGCCAAGCGTTTTATGGAGGTCAGCCCCAGCATTTT. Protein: CASSQAFYGGQPQHF.

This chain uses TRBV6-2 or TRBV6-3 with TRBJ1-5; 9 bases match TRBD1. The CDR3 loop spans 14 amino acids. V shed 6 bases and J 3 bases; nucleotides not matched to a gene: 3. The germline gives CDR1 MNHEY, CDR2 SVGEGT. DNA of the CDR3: TGTGCCAGCAGGGGACAGGGTGACAATCAGCCCCAGCATTTT. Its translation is CASRGQGDNQPQHF.

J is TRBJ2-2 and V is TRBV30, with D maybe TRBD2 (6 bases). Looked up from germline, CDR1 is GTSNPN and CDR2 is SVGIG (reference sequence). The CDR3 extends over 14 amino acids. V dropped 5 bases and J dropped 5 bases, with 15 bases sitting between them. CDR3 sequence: CAWSGTLFTGELFF. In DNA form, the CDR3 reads TGTGCCTGGTCCGGGACTTTGTTTACCGGGGAGCTGTTTTTT.

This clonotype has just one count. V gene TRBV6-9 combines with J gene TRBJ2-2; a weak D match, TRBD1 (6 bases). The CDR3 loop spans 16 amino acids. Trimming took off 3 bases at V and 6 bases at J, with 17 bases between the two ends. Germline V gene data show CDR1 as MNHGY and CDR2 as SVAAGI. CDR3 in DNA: TGTGCCAGCAGTTACGCTTACAGGGTAGTCCCCGGGGAGCTGTTTTTT. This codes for CASSYAYRVVPGELFF.

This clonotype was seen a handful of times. This chain's CDR3 is CASSAGAETSTDTQYF. The DNA for the CDR3 is TGTGCCAGCAGCGCGGGGGCTGAAACTAGCACAGATACGCAGTATTTT. V and J are TRBV9 and TRBJ2-3; the D call may be TRBD1 or TRBD2 (6 bases each). The CDR3 runs to 16 residues. V lost 3 bases to trimming and J lost 0 bases, with 14 bases between them. Germline CDR1 and CDR2: SGDLS and YYNGEE.

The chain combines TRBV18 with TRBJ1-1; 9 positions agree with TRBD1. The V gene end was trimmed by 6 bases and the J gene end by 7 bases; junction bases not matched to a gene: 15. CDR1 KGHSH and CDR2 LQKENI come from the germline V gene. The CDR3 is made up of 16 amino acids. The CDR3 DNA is TGTGCCAGCTCCCCTTTTAGGGACAGGGAGTTTGGTGAAGCTTTCTTT. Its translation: CASSPFRDREFGEAFF.

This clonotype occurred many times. CDR3 residues: CSARGVAGGRPYEQYF. CDR3 sequence (DNA): TGCAGTGCTAGAGGCGTAGCGGGGGGCCGACCCTACGAGCAGTACTTC. The V and J genes are TRBV20-1 and TRBJ2-7; 10 bases align to TRBD2. CDR1 and CDR2 (germline): DFQATT, SNEGSKA (reference sequence). CDR3 size: 16 residues. V shed 1 base and J 2 bases; nucleotides not matched to a gene: 8.

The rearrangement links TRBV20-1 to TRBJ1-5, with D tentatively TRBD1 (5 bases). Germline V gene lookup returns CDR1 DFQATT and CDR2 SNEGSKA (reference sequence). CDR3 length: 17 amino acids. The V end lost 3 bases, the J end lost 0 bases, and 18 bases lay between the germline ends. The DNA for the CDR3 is TGCAGTGCTAGCGTCGCCCAGGGTCAATATAGCAATCAGCCCCAGCATTTT. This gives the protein CSASVAQGQYSNQPQHF.

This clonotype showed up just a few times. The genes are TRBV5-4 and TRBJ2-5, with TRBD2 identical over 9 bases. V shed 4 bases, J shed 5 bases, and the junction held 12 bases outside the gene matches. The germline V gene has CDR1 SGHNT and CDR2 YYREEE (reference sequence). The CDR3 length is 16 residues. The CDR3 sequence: CASSTQWAGGDETQYF. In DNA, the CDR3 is TGTGCCAGCAGCACCCAGTGGGCGGGGGGGGATGAGACCCAGTACTTC.

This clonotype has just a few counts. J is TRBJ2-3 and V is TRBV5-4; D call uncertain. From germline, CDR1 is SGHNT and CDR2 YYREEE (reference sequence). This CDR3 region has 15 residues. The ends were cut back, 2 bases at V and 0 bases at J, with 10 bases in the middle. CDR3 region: CASSFWTVSTDTQYF. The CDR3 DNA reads TGTGCCAGCAGCTTTTGGACGGTGAGCACAGATACGCAGTATTTT.

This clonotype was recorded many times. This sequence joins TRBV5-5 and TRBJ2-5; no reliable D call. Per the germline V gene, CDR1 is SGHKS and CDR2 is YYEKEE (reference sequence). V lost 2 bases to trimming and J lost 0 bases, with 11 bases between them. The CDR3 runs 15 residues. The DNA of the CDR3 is TGTGCCAGCAGCTTTAGAGGCCTCTACCAAGAGACCCAGTACTTC. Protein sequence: CASSFRGLYQETQYF.

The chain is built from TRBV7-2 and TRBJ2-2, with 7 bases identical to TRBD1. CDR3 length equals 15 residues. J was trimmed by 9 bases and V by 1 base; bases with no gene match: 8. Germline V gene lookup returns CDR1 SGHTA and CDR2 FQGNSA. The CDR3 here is CASSLVTGATRELFF. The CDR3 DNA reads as TGTGCCAGCAGCTTAGTTACAGGGGCGACAAGGGAGCTGTTTTTT.

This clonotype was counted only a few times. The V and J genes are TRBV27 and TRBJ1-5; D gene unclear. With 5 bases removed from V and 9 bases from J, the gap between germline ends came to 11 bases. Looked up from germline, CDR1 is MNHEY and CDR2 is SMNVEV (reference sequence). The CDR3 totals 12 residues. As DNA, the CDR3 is TGTGCCAGCAGTCCGTCCGCGCGGCCCCAGCATTTT. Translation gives CASSPSARPQHF.

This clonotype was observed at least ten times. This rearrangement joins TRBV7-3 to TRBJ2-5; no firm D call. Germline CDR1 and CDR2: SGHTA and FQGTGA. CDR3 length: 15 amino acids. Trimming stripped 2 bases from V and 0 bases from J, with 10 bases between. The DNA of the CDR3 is TGTGCCAGCAGCTTAGAGGCGGCATACCAAGAGACCCAGTACTTC. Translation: CASSLEAAYQETQYF.

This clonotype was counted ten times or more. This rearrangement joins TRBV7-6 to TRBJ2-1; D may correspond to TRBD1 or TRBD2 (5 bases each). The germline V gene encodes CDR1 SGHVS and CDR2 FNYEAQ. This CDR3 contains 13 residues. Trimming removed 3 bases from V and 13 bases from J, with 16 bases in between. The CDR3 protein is CASSLDPGTGQFF. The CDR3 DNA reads TGTGCCAGCAGCTTGGATCCCGGGACGGGACAGTTCTTC.

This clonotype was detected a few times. Here the CDR3 reads CASSLGYVMNTEAFF. In DNA, the CDR3 is TGCGCCAGCAGTCTCGGATACGTCATGAACACTGAAGCTTTCTTT. V is TRBV5-1 and J is TRBJ1-1; D is unresolved. Per germline, CDR1 SGHRS and CDR2 YFSETQ. This CDR3 is 15 amino acids long. The V and J ends lost 5 bases and 0 bases respectively, with 14 bases between them.

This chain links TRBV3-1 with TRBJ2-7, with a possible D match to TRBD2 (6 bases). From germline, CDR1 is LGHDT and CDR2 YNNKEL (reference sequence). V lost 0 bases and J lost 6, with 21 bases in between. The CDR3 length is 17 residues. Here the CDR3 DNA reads TGTGCCAGCAGCCAAGATTTGGTGGGAGGTACACCCAGCGAGCAGTACTTC. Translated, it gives CASSQDLVGGTPSEQYF.

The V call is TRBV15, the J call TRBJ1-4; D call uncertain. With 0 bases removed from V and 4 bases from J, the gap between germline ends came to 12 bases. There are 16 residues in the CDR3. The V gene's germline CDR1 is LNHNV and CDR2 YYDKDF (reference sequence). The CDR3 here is CATSRDADLVNEKLFF. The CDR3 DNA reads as TGTGCCACCAGCAGAGATGCAGACCTAGTTAATGAAAAACTGTTTTTT.

The CDR3 DNA follows: TGCAGCGTATTAGAACCCCGAATTATGAACACTGAAGCTTTCTTT. This gives the protein CSVLEPRIMNTEAFF. This chain uses TRBV29-1 with TRBJ1-1; no definite D call. Germline assignment: CDR1 SQVTM and CDR2 ANQGSEA. This CDR3 is built from 15 residues. V gave up 6 bases and J gave up 0 bases, with 17 bases separating them.